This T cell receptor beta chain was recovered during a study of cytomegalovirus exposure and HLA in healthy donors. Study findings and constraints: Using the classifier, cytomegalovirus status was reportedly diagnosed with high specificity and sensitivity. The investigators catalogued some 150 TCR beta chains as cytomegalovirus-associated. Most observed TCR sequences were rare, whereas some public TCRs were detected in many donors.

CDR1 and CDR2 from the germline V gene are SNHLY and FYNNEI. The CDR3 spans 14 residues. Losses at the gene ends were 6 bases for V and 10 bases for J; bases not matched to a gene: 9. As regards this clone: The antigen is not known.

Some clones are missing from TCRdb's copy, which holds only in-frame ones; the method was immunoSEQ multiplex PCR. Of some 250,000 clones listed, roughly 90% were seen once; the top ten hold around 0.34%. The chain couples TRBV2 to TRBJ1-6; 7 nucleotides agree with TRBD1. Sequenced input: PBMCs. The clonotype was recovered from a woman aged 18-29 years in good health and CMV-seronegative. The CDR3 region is CASRARDSWSPLHF. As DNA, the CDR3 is TGTGCCAGCAGGGCTCGGGACAGTTGGTCACCCCTCCACTTT.